A selection of T cell receptor beta chains follows, all from one sample in a study of blood T cell repertoires in COVID-19. Clones were sequenced by immunoSEQ multiplex PCR, and TCRdb holds only the in-frame ones, with some missing. The sample holds roughly 65,000 clones, more than 70% seen once. Sequenced material: peripheral blood. The receptors here all came from a human donor in a cohort sampled during active COVID-19. The CDR3 runs from the conserved cysteine through the conserved F or W.

v_gene	j_gene	CDR3aa
TRBV5-5	TRBJ1-1	CASSPHFPTDMNTEAFF
TRBV28	TRBJ1-2	CASLKPSYGYTF
TRBV28	TRBJ2-2	CASSREGWAGELFF
TRBV11-3	TRBJ2-3	CASSSREGTDTQYF
TRBV24-1	TRBJ2-2	CATSAQGATGELFF
TRBV19	TRBJ1-5	CASTTGPNQPQHF
TRBV25-1	TRBJ2-7	CASSAGQGGEQYF
TRBV5-8	TRBJ1-6	CASSLGTDGTANSPLHF
TRBV9	TRBJ2-7	CASSANMQSYEQYF
TRBV28	TRBJ1-5	CASSLPTAGGRNQPQHF
TRBV5-1	TRBJ2-7	CASSSAPGPYEQYF
TRBV5-6	TRBJ1-2	CASSPKDRNYGYTF
TRBV27	TRBJ2-1	CASSSTSRPSNEQFF
TRBV27	TRBJ1-2	CASSPRGYGYTF
TRBV5-6	TRBJ2-5	CASSLRSPIQETQYF
TRBV5-6	TRBJ1-2	CASSLGRNYGYTF
TRBV18	TRBJ2-7	CASSLTAAGVREQYF
TRBV5-1	TRBJ2-5	CASSIQGQETQYF
TRBV28	TRBJ1-2	CASSGQSYGYTF
TRBV5-6	TRBJ2-1	CASSFGWSNEQFF
TRBV7-9	TRBJ1-3	CASSLGQGLSSGNTIYF
TRBV9	TRBJ2-7	CASSVGDRNYEQYF
TRBV11-2	TRBJ2-4	CASSLRWSSDIQYF
TRBV10-3	TRBJ2-7	CAISESEDRGGQQYF
TRBV5-1	TRBJ2-7	CASAIAGGAIYEQYF
TRBV28	TRBJ2-3	CASSLPFPDTQYF
TRBV25-1	TRBJ2-2	CASSDISDGYGELFF
TRBV7-9	TRBJ2-3	CASSPTGTSGADTQYF
TRBV6-5	TRBJ1-1	CASRTQGRGTEAFF
TRBV6-5	TRBJ2-7	CASRGGRLDEQYF
TRBV11-3	TRBJ1-1	CASSSQGTEAFF
TRBV10-3	TRBJ2-2	CAISETGDLNTGELFF
TRBV5-4	TRBJ2-5	CASSRTSQETQYF
TRBV14	TRBJ2-5	CASSQGLAGGPREETQYF
TRBV6-5	TRBJ1-2	CASRVAGADGYTF
TRBV5-1	TRBJ1-2	CASSLGQLYTF
TRBV4-2	TRBJ2-3	CASSQGDGTTDTQYF
TRBV3-1/TRBV3-2	TRBJ2-5	CASSQDRQEETQYF
TRBV10-3	TRBJ2-2	CAISDRGGMGTGELFF
TRBV11-2	TRBJ2-7	CASSSHTLDEQYF
TRBV4-2	TRBJ1-2	CASSQDLRAGYGYTF